The 7 T cell receptor beta chains given below trace back to one sample, sequenced in a study of blood T cell repertoires in COVID-19. Libraries were prepared by immunoSEQ multiplex PCR; TCRdb keeps only in-frame clonotypes and omits some of them. In the table there are some 700,000 clones, around 89% of which are singletons. The sample was peripheral blood. These receptors were obtained from a woman under 30 with acute or convalescent COVID-19.

The chain carries TRBV5-4 and TRBJ1-2, with D perhaps TRBD1 (5 bases). Looked up from germline, CDR1 is SGHNT and CDR2 is YYREEE (reference sequence). The CDR3 extends over 16 amino acids. The ends were cut back, 5 bases at V and 0 bases at J, with 17 bases in the middle. For the CDR3, the DNA is TGTGCCAGCAGGGTGGGGGGTGGAGTCTCTAACTATGGCTACACCTTC. Its protein is CASRVGGGVSNYGYTF.

The genes are TRBV10-3 and TRBJ1-5; perhaps TRBD1 as D (5 bases). From germline, CDR1 is ENHRY and CDR2 SYGVKD. V was shortened by 4 bases and J by 4 bases, with 8 bases between the two germline ends. The CDR3 extends over 13 amino acids. The CDR3 spells CAISVNRNQPQHF. In nucleotides, the CDR3 is TGTGCCATCAGTGTTAACAGGAATCAGCCCCAGCATTTT.

This chain joins TRBV29-1 and TRBJ1-4; 7 positions agree with TRBD1. CDR3 length: 13 amino acids. CDR1 is SQVTM, CDR2 ANQGSEA, per germline. V lost 4 bases, J lost 5 bases, and 4 bases stayed unmatched. In nucleotides, the CDR3 is TGCAGCGTTGTCTTACAGGGGAATGAAAAACTGTTTTTT. Its protein product is CSVVLQGNEKLFF.

The V and J genes are TRBV4-3 and TRBJ1-3; D is perhaps TRBD1 (5 bases). Trimming took 3 bases from V and 0 from J, leaving 6 bases between them. Germline CDR1 LGHNA, CDR2 YSLEER. The CDR3 has 14 residues. Written as DNA, the CDR3 is TGCGCCAGCAGCCATCAGGGCTCTGGAAACACCATATATTTT. Its translation is CASSHQGSGNTIYF.

The chain employs TRBV6-5 and TRBJ2-2; 8 positions match TRBD2. CDR3 length equals 15 residues. V lost 11 bases, J lost 6 bases, and 14 bases stayed unmatched. Germline lookup yields CDR1 MNHEY and CDR2 SVGAGI. The DNA of the CDR3 is TGTGCCCCTCGGGGGGGCGGGGGAGATTCCGGGGAGCTGTTTTTT. It encodes CAPRGGGGDSGELFF.

This clone was detected once. This chain connects TRBV5-8 to TRBJ1-1, with D tentatively TRBD1 (5 bases). The length of the CDR3 is 13 residues. V was pared by 9 bases and J by 1 base, with 13 bases between. Germline V gene sequence: CDR1 SGHTS, CDR2 YDEGEE. DNA for the CDR3: TGTGCCACCAGATGGGGCCCGAACACTGAAGCTTTCTTT. Translation: CATRWGPNTEAFF.

The genes are TRBV24-1 and TRBJ2-7; no clear D gene. Between the trimmed V and J ends, which lost 9 bases and 4 bases, there was a span of 12 bases. This CDR3 has 12 residues. CDR1 and CDR2 (germline): KGHDR, SFDVKD. The DNA of the CDR3 is TGTGCCACCCTGAGGAATTGGTACGAGCAGTACTTC. This codes for CATLRNWYEQYF.